Following are 21 T cell receptor beta chains from one sample sequenced in a study of T cells after yellow fever vaccination. TCRdb reprocessed the 5' RACE reads via MiXCR and lists one record per CDR3 protein. The profile covers some 390,000 distinct CDR3 sequences, with 6.2% appearing a single time and 14% to 15% taken by the ten largest. Sequenced here: PBMCs, sampled 5 days after the yellow fever booster vaccination. Every receptor here comes from a young man who received the YFV17D yellow fever vaccine.

This chain joins TRBV2 and TRBJ1-5; D uncertain. The germline V and J ends were trimmed by 2 bases and 2 bases, with 10 bases remaining between them. Germline CDR1 SNHLY, CDR2 FYNNEI. The CDR3 consists of 15 residues. The CDR3 DNA reads TGTGCCAGCAGTGAACAAGTCTATGGCAATCAGCCCCAGCATTTT. It is translated as CASSEQVYGNQPQHF.

The gene calls are TRBV18 and TRBJ2-5; 14 bases align to TRBD2. CDR1 KGHSH and CDR2 LQKENI come from the germline V gene. J gave up 5 bases and V 3 bases, and 8 bases lay outside the gene matches. This CDR3 region has 17 residues. DNA for the CDR3: TGTGCCAGCTCACCCGGGACTAGCGGGAGAGGGATTGAGACCCAGTACTTC. Translation: CASSPGTSGRGIETQYF.

This clonotype was counted between two and nine times. J is TRBJ2-7 and V is TRBV29-1; 11 nucleotides line up with TRBD2. Looked up from germline, CDR1 is SQVTM and CDR2 is ANQGSEA. The V segment lost 2 bases and the J segment 10 bases; nucleotides outside the gene matches: 4. CDR3 length: 12 amino acids. CDR3 protein: CSVEKTSGNQYF. The CDR3 nucleotides are TGCAGCGTTGAAAAGACTAGCGGGAATCAGTACTTC.

This clonotype was recorded a few times. The chain carries TRBV7-3 and TRBJ2-1; TRBD2 aligns across 9 bases. Trimming took 5 bases from V and 8 from J; bases not matched to a gene: 7. Germline CDR1 reads SGHTA; CDR2 reads FQGTGA. The CDR3 extends over 14 amino acids. CDR3 in amino acids: CASSAGTSRHEQFF. CDR3 bases: TGTGCCAGCAGCGCCGGGACTAGCCGGCATGAGCAGTTCTTC.

In its sample, this clonotype was seen many times. This chain joins TRBV5-1 and TRBJ2-3; D remains ambiguous. Germline assignment: CDR1 SGHRS and CDR2 YFSETQ. This CDR3 has 16 amino acids. V was cut by 3 bases and J by 2 bases, with 16 bases left in between. CDR3 in amino acids: CASSSSIAGPTDTQYF. The CDR3 DNA reads TGCGCCAGCAGCTCCTCTATAGCAGGACCCACAGATACGCAGTATTTT.

There are a few counts of this clonotype. The rearrangement uses TRBV11-2 and TRBJ2-5, with D hard to call. This CDR3 is built from 16 residues. The V gene lost 1 base and the J gene lost 5 bases, with 17 bases spanning the gap. Germline values: CDR1 SGHAT, CDR2 FQNNGV. CDR3 in amino acids: CASSLVGGSESETQYF. CDR3 sequence (DNA): TGTGCCAGCAGCTTAGTGGGCGGTTCTGAGTCTGAGACCCAGTACTTC.

This clonotype was observed many times. CDR3 nucleotide sequence: TGCAGTGCGGGAGGGACTAGCTACACAGATACGCAGTATTTT. It translates to CSAGGTSYTDTQYF. The V gene is TRBV20-1, the J gene TRBJ2-3, with 9 bases identical to TRBD2. CDR1 DFQATT and CDR2 SNEGSKA come from the germline V gene (reference sequence). The J segment lost 2 bases and the V segment lost 6 bases, leaving 6 bases of the junction unmatched. This CDR3 has 14 amino acids.

This chain links TRBV7-2 with TRBJ2-1; D uncertain. The germline V and J ends were trimmed by 3 bases and 5 bases, with 8 bases remaining between them. Germline V gene sequence: CDR1 SGHTA, CDR2 FQGNSA. CDR3 length: 13 residues. The CDR3 DNA reads TGTGCCAGCAGCTTGGCCGGCCACAATGAGCAGTTCTTC. Amino acids: CASSLAGHNEQFF.

The chain carries TRBV6-5 and TRBJ2-1; possibly TRBD2 for D (5 bases). The J call may be wrong; the DNA end is better matched by TRBJ2-7. The germline gives CDR1 MNHEY, CDR2 SVGAGI. This CDR3 has 15 amino acids. The CDR3 coding sequence is TGTGCCAGCAGTTACCAAGGGAGCTCCTACAATGAGCAGTACTTC. Encoded protein: CASSYQGSSYNEQYF.

The chain has TRBV6-5 and TRBJ2-7; D ambiguous. The V end lost 11 bases, the J end lost 6 bases, and 17 bases lay between the germline ends. The CDR3 contains 12 residues. Germline V gene sequence: CDR1 MNHEY, CDR2 SVGAGI. The CDR3 sequence: CACKTPGVEQYF. The CDR3 DNA sequence: TGTGCCTGCAAAACCCCTGGGGTCGAGCAGTACTTC.

This clonotype was seen at least ten times. V usage is TRBV24-1 and J usage is TRBJ2-2; 9 bases fit TRBD2. V lost 4 bases and J lost 5; bases outside the gene matches: 4. CDR1 and CDR2 (germline): KGHDR, SFDVKD. CDR3 length: 15 residues. The CDR3 DNA follows: TGTGCCACCAGTGAGGCGGGAGGGCCAACCGGGGAGCTGTTTTTT. Protein product: CATSEAGGPTGELFF.

The gene calls are TRBV27 and TRBJ2-2, with 9 bases aligning to TRBD2. Germline loops: CDR1 MNHEY, CDR2 SMNVEV (reference sequence). After removal of 5 bases from V and 4 bases from J, the junction contained 11 bases not matched to a gene. The CDR3 is made up of 17 amino acids. CDR3 in amino acids: CASSDLTSGPFTGELFF. In nucleotides, the CDR3 is TGTGCCAGCAGTGACCTGACTAGCGGCCCCTTCACCGGGGAGCTGTTTTTT.

There are many counts of this clonotype. The rearrangement links TRBV6-2 or TRBV6-3 to TRBJ2-1, with TRBD1 matching 11 bases. V gave up 2 bases and J gave up 7 bases; unmatched junction bases: 10. Germline V gene sequence: CDR1 MNHEY, CDR2 SVGEGT. This CDR3 is built from 17 residues. The CDR3 sequence is CASSYRGQGALFNEQFF. In DNA, the CDR3 is TGTGCCAGCAGTTACCGCGGACAGGGGGCTTTGTTTAATGAGCAGTTCTTC.

Many counts were recorded for this clonotype. The gene calls are TRBV12-3 or TRBV12-4 and TRBJ2-7; unclear D gene. The V end was cut by 4 bases, the J end by 2 bases, with 9 bases between. The CDR3 is made up of 13 amino acids. The CDR3: CASSWSATYEQYF. The CDR3 coding sequence is TGTGCCAGCAGTTGGAGCGCCACCTACGAGCAGTACTTC.

The chain links TRBV6-1 to TRBJ2-1; D tentatively reads TRBD1 or TRBD2 (5 bases each). This CDR3 has 15 residues. The germline V gene has CDR1 MNHNS and CDR2 SASEGT. Trimming shortened V by 8 bases and J by 6 bases, and 20 bases separated the two germline ends. The CDR3 DNA sequence: TGTGCCAGCGGTGTTGAGGTTGGTGGGGGCAATGAGCAGTTCTTC. It specifies CASGVEVGGGNEQFF.

This chain uses TRBV30 with TRBJ2-2, with 7 bases fitting TRBD1. The CDR3 has 13 residues. Trimming took 3 bases from V and 5 from J; bases not matched to a gene: 3. Germline loops: CDR1 GTSNPN, CDR2 SVGIG (reference sequence). CDR3: CAWRGQTTGELFF. The CDR3 DNA follows: TGTGCCTGGAGGGGACAGACAACCGGGGAGCTGTTTTTT.

This clonotype was detected only a few times. The chain carries TRBV4-2 and TRBJ2-1; perhaps TRBD2 as D (6 bases). This CDR3 is built from 16 residues. Deletions cut 0 bases from V and 0 bases from J, with 9 bases between. The V gene's germline CDR1 is LGHNA and CDR2 YNFKEQ. CDR3 nucleotides: TGTGCCAGCAGCCAAGATAGGGGACTCTCCTACAATGAGCAGTTCTTC. Translating it yields CASSQDRGLSYNEQFF.

This clonotype turned up a few times. The rearrangement links TRBV20-1 to TRBJ2-1, with D possibly matching TRBD2 (5 bases). Germline V CDR1 and CDR2: DFQATT, SNEGSKA (reference sequence). The CDR3 length is 11 residues. V lost 3 bases and J 9 bases, leaving 9 bases between the germline ends. The chain's CDR3 is CSARGVGEQFF. The DNA of the CDR3 is TGCAGTGCTAGGGGAGTTGGTGAGCAGTTCTTC.

This clonotype has at least ten counts. The rearrangement links TRBV5-1 to TRBJ2-7; 8 bases fit TRBD2. The CDR3 length is 14 residues. Germline assignment: CDR1 SGHRS and CDR2 YFSETQ. J gave up 4 bases and V 0 bases, and 3 bases lay outside the gene matches. Written as DNA, the CDR3 is TGCGCCAGCAGCTTGGAGCGGGAGTTATACGAGCAGTACTTC. Protein sequence: CASSLERELYEQYF.

This clonotype has just a few counts. The rearrangement links TRBV20-1 to TRBJ2-5, with 10 bases matching TRBD1. The CDR3 totals 15 residues. Germline trimming cut 5 bases from V and 5 bases from J; bases unmatched to any gene: 11. Germline V lookup: CDR1 DFQATT, CDR2 SNEGSKA (reference sequence). The CDR3 here is CSALTPTGGMETQYF. Written as DNA, the CDR3 is TGCAGTGCTCTCACCCCGACAGGGGGCATGGAGACCCAGTACTTC.

To note about this clonotype: Given a much more abundant clone one base away, this may be a read error. The CDR3, as DNA: TGTGCCGGCAGTTATGGGACAGGGGGATTGGGGCAGTACTTC. It codes for CAGSYGTGGLGQYF. The chain joins TRBV6-5 to TRBJ2-7; 11 nucleotides line up with TRBD1. CDR3 size: 14 residues. The germline CDR1 and CDR2 sequences are MNHEY and SVGAGI.